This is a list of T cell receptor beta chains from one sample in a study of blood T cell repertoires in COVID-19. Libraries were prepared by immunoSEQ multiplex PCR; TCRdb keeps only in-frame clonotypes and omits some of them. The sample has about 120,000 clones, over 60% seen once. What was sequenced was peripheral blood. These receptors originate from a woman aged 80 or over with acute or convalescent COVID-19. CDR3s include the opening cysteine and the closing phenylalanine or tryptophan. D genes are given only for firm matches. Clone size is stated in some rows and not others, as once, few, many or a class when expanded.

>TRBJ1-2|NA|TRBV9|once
TGTGCCAGCAGCGTAGAGCCAGGGGTTGGTGGCTACACCTTC
CASSVEPGVGGYTF
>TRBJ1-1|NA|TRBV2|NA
TGTGCCAGCAGTGTAACGGGGTCGTATAGTGAAGCTTTCTTT
CASSVTGSYSEAFF
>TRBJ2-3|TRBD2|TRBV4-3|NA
TGCGCCAGCAGCCAAGAAGGTGGAGATCTAGCGGGGGGAACAGATACGCAGTATTTT
CASSQEGGDLAGGTDTQYF
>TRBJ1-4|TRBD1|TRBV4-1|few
TGCGCCAGCAGCCAGAGGACAGGGCCTAATGAAAAACTGTTTTTT
CASSQRTGPNEKLFF
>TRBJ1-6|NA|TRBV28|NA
TGTGCCAGCAGTTTAAGCCCTGGGGGGGAAGGGAATTCACCCCTCCACTTT
CASSLSPGGEGNSPLHF
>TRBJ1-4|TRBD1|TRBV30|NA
TGTGCCTGCTGGGACAGGGCTTCTAATGAAAAACTGTTTTTT
CACWDRASNEKLFF
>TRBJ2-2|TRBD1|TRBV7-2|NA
TGTGCCAGCAGCTCCCGGACAGGTGCCGGGGAGCTGTTTTTT
CASSSRTGAGELFF
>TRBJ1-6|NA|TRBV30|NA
TGTGCCTGGAGTAAATCCAGGGGTTCACCCCTCCACTTT
CAWSKSRGSPLHF
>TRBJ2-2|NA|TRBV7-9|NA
TGTGCCAGCAGCATCGCGGGGAGAGGGACCGGGGAGCTGTTTTTT
CASSIAGRGTGELFF
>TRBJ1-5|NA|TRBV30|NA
TGTGCCTGGAGTGTACGAGGGTTGTTTCAGCCCCAGCATTTT
CAWSVRGLFQPQHF
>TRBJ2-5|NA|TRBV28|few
TGTGCCAGCAGTTTCTCGAGAGAGACCCAGTACTTC
CASSFSRETQYF
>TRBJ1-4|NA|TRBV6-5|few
TGTGCCAGCAGGGACGACAGTCTAAATGAAAAACTGTTTTTT
CASRDDSLNEKLFF
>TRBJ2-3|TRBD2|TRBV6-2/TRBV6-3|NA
TGTGCCAGCAGTTATTCGCTAGCGGGGGGGACCACAGATACGCAGTATTTT
CASSYSLAGGTTDTQYF
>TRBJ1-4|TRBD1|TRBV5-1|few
TGCGCCAGCAGCTTTCTGGACAGGGAGGAAAAACTGTTTTTT
CASSFLDREEKLFF
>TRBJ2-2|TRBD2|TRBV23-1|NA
TGCGCCAGCAGTCAATGCCGCGAGTTCGGCGGGGGAGCGAACACCGGGGAGCTGTTTTTT
CASSQCREFGGGANTGELFF
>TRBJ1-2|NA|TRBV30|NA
TGTGCCTGGAGTTCCGTACAGGATCTTGGCTACACCTTC
CAWSSVQDLGYTF
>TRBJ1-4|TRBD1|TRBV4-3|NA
TGCGCCAGCAGCCAGAACAGGGGGCTGGGTGAAAAACTGTTTTTT
CASSQNRGLGEKLFF
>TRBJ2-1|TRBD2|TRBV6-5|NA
TGTGCCAGCAGTCGACTAGCTCTTCAAAGGGATGAGCAGTTCTTC
CASSRLALQRDEQFF
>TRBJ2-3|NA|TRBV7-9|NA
TGTGCCAGCAGCTTAGCTCTGGCGGCGGGCGCAGATACGCAGTATTTT
CASSLALAAGADTQYF
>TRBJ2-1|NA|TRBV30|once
TGTGCCAGGCGGAGGGCAAGCGCCTACAATGAGCAGTTCTTC
CARRRASAYNEQFF
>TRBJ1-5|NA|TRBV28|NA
TGTGCCAGCACCTTGAGCAGGGTCAATCAGCCCCAGCATTTT
CASTLSRVNQPQHF
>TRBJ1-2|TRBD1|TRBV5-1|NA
TGCGCCAGCAGCTTGGGCCCCAGGGGGTTGTATGGCTACACCTTC
CASSLGPRGLYGYTF
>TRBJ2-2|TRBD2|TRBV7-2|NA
TGTGCCAGCAGCTTAGTCGGGACTATCGGCGGGGAGCTGTTTTTT
CASSLVGTIGGELFF
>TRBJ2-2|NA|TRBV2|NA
TGTGCCAGCAACGGGGGACCTAACACCGGGGAGCTGTTTTTT
CASNGGPNTGELFF
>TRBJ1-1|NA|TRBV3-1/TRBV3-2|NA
TGTGCCAGCAGCCGTGGAGCGGGCACTGAAGCTTTCTTT
CASSRGAGTEAFF
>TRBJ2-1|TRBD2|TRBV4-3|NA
TGCGCCAGCAGCCAAGATCTTCCTAGCGGTTACAATGAGCAGTTCTTC
CASSQDLPSGYNEQFF
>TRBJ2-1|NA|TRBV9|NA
TGTGCCAGCAGCGTCGCGTTGTCCTACAATGAGCAGTTCTTC
CASSVALSYNEQFF
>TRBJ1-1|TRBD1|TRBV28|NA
TGTGCCAGCAGTCTCGGACAGGCAAACACTGAAGCTTTCTTT
CASSLGQANTEAFF
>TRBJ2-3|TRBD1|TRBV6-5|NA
TGTGCCAGCACCACAGGGGGCGGCACAGATACGCAGTATTTT
CASTTGGGTDTQYF
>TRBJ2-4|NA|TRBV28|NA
TGTGCCAGCGCGCGTGAAGCCCACATTCAGTACTTC
CASAREAHIQYF
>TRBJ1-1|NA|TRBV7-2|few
TGTGCCAGCAGCCCAGCGGGGACGCACCTTGAAGCTTTCTTT
CASSPAGTHLEAFF
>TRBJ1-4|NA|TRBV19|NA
TGTGCCAGTAGTTTGGGGAGGGCTAATGAAAAACTGTTTTTT
CASSLGRANEKLFF
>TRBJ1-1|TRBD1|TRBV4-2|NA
TGTGCCAGCAGCCCCGGACAGGGAAACACTGAAGCTTTCTTT
CASSPGQGNTEAFF
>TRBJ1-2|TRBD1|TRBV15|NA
TGTGCCACCAGCAGAGGGGGGACAGGAGACTATGGCTACACCTTC
CATSRGGTGDYGYTF
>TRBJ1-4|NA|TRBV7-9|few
TGTGCCAGCAGCCCAAACGGGGGAATTACTAATGAAAAACTGTTTTTT
CASSPNGGITNEKLFF
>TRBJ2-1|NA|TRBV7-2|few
TGTGCCAGCAGCTTAGGGTTGAGGCAGTCGGATGAGCAGTTCTTC
CASSLGLRQSDEQFF
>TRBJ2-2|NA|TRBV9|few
TGTGCCAGCAGCGTATATAGCACCGGGGAGCTGTTTTTT
CASSVYSTGELFF
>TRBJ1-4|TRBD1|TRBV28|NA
TGTGCCAGCAGGACAGGGGGCGAAAAACTGTTTTTT
CASRTGGEKLFF
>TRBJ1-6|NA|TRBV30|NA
TGTGCCTGGACCCCAATCGGGGGAGAGTCACCCCTCCACTTT
CAWTPIGGESPLHF
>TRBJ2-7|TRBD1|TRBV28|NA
TGTGCCAGCTCTGCCGGGACAGTTTACGAGCAGTACTTC
CASSAGTVYEQYF
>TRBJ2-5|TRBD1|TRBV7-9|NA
TGTGCCAGCAACTCCGGGACAGGGGTAGAGACCCAGTACTTC
CASNSGTGVETQYF
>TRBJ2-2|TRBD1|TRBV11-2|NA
TGTGCCAGCAGCCCCCAGGGACAGGGAAAAACCGGGGAGCTGTTTTTT
CASSPQGQGKTGELFF
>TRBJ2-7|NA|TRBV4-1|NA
TGCGCCAGCAGCCCTCTGAGCGGGCCTAATTCCTACGAGCAGTACTTC
CASSPLSGPNSYEQYF
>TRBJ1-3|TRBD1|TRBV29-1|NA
TGCAGCGCCCATGGACAGGCCTCTGGAAACACCATATATTTT
CSAHGQASGNTIYF
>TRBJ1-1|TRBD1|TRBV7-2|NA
TGTGCCAGCAGCTTGGGACAGGGTGGCAGCCCTGAAGCTTTCTTT
CASSLGQGGSPEAFF
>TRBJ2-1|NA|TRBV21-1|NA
TGTGCCAGCAGCAAAAGAGACCCTTATTTGAGGAGGAATGAGCAGTTCTTC
CASSKRDPYLRRNEQFF
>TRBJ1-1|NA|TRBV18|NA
TGTGCCAGCTCATTACGGGGGGACACTGAAGCTTTCTTT
CASSLRGDTEAFF
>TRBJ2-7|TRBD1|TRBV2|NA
TGTGCCAGCAGCGTGACAGGGGGACTTTACTCCTACGAGCAGTACTTC
CASSVTGGLYSYEQYF
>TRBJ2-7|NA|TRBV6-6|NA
TGTGCCAGCAGTTACTCGATACTAGCCCTCTACGAGCAGTACTTC
CASSYSILALYEQYF
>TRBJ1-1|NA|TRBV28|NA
TGTGCCAGCAGTTTCGGTTCCGGCACTGAAGCTTTCTTT
CASSFGSGTEAFF
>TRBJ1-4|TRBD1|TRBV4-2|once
TGTGCCAGCAGCCAAGCCACAGGGGGGGGTAGCGAAAAACTGTTTTTT
CASSQATGGGSEKLFF